This entry concerns a single T cell receptor beta chain. Its antigen is as yet unknown. This sample was included in a study of cytomegalovirus exposure and HLA in healthy donors. Across the study: Unique TCRs from HLA-typed donors, roughly 87 million of them, were held in an early data release.

A multiplex PCR was run with 60 Vbeta primers and 13 Jbeta primers. Measured with immunoSEQ multiplex PCR; TCRdb has only the in-frame clones, and not every one. The table lists approximately 190,000 clones, 81% of them singletons, with about 3.4% in the top ten. Study-wide findings and caveats: Later work found that TCR association rates differed between HLA loci; DRB1 had the most and HLA-C the fewest. An assumption of roughly uniform sequencing depth across donors underlay the presence/absence analyses.

V shed 1 base and J 1 base; nucleotides not matched to a gene: 3. Germline V gene sequence: CDR1 KGHSH, CDR2 LQKENI. This CDR3 spans 15 amino acids. Sequencing was performed on PBMCs. The receptor comes from a man in his forties or fifties in good health and CMV-seropositive. The J gene is TRBJ2-5, the V gene TRBV18; 7 bases agree with TRBD1. The CDR3 DNA is TGTGCCAGCTCACCACAACAGGGGACCCAAGAGACCCAGTACTTC. It translates to CASSPQQGTQETQYF.